The rows below give T cell receptor beta chains drawn from one sample of a study of post-analysis software for immune sequencing data. TCRdb passed the PCR reads through MiXCR, listing each CDR3 protein once. The table has hundreds of thousands of distinct CDR3 sequences, about 27% seen once; the top ten hold around 0.6%. Source material: blood. The receptors come from a girl aged 5 to 17 with multiple sclerosis. CDR3s include the opening cysteine and the closing phenylalanine or tryptophan.

>TRBV10-3|TRBJ1-1
CATEQGAGTEAFF
>TRBV6-2/TRBV6-3|TRBJ2-7
CASSRGGPYPYEQYF
>TRBV7-8|TRBJ2-1
CASSSREGLYNEQFF
>TRBV9|TRBJ2-5
CASSPPDRRLETQYF
>TRBV7-6|TRBJ2-5
CASSLSGPVGETQYF
>TRBV28|TRBJ2-5
CASSLNIISQTQYF
>TRBV5-1|TRBJ2-1
CASSLEQGLNEQFF
>TRBV27|TRBJ1-1
CASTPFRGMNTEAFF
>TRBV6-5|TRBJ1-4
CASSYAGVSEKLFF
>TRBV29-1|TRBJ1-1
CSVEVQGFFSTEAFF
>TRBV3-1|TRBJ2-6
CASSQVGGAGANVLTF
>TRBV7-2|TRBJ1-5
CASRGDGGNQPQHF
>TRBV4-1|TRBJ1-1
CASSFRQGALDTEAFF
>TRBV5-4|TRBJ2-3
CASSPQVTDTQYF
>TRBV6-2/TRBV6-3|TRBJ2-3
CASTDGGNTQYF
>TRBV7-2|TRBJ2-7
CASSLVLAGGGVEYEQYF
>TRBV20-1|TRBJ2-2
CSATNPRTGGNTGELFF
>TRBV6-1|TRBJ2-5
CASSEANLASGETQYF
>TRBV28|TRBJ1-5
CAVWAGSQGNQPQHF
>TRBV29-1|TRBJ2-3
CSADRGSTDTQYF
>TRBV20-1|TRBJ2-7
CSARGLGNSYEQYF
>TRBV7-2|TRBJ2-1
CASSFKHNRGIGQFF